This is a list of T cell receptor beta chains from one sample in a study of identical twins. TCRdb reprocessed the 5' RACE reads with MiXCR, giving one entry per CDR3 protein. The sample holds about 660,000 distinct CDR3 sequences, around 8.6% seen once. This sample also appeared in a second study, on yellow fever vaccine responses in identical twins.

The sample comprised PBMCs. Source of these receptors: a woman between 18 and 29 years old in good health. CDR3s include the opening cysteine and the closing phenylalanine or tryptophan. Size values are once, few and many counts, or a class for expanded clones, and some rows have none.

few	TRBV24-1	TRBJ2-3	CATSDLDSPDTQYF
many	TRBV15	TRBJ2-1	CATSRARTSGAYNEQFF
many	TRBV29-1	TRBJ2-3	CSVVEREGPDTQYF
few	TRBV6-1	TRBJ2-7	CASSGRTGGSYEQYF
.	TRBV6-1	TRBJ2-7	CASSTTGISSYEQYF
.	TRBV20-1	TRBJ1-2	CSAREAGYGYTF
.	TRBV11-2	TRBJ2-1	CASSGQGYEQFF
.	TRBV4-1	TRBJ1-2	CASSTGVDYGYTF
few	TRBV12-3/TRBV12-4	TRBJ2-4	CASSSSLALLAKNIQYF
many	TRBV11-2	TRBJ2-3	CASSNRVGLDTQYF
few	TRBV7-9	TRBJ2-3	CASSRQDRGTDTQYF
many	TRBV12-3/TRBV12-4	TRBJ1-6	CASSPTLVPNSPLHF
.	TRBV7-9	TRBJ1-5	CASSLGTGVDQPQHF
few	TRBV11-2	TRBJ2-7	CASSLSGAGGSVVRPYEQYF
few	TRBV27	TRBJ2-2	CASSSLWTGRDTGELFF
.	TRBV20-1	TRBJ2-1	CSAQPTGNEQFF
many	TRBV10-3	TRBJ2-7	CAIGRDRGAVEQYF
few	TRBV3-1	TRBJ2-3	CASRPGTRGLEATDTQYF
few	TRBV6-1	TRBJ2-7	CASSDPTTGRGYEQYF
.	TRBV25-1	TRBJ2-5	CASSEIGRETQYF
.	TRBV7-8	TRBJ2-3	CASTLGSNTQYF
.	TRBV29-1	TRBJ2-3	CSFLTGVNTDTQYF
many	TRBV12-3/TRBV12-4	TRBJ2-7	CASSLLTGAPTYEQYF